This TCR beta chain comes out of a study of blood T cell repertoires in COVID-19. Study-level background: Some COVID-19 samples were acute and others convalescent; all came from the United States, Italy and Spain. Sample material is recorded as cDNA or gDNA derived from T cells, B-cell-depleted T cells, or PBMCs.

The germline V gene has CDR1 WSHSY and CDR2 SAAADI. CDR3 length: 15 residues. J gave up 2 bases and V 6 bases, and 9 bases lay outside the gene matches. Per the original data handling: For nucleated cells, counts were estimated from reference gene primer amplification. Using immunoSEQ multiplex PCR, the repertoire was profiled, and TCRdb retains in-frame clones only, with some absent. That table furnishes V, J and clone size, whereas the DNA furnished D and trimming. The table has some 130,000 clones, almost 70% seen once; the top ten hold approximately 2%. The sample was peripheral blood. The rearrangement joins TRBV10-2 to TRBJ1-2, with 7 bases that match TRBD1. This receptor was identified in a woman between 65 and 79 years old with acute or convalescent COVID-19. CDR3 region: CASSRDRVINYGYTF. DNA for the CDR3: TGCGCCAGCAGCCGCGACAGGGTCATCAACTATGGCTACACCTTC.